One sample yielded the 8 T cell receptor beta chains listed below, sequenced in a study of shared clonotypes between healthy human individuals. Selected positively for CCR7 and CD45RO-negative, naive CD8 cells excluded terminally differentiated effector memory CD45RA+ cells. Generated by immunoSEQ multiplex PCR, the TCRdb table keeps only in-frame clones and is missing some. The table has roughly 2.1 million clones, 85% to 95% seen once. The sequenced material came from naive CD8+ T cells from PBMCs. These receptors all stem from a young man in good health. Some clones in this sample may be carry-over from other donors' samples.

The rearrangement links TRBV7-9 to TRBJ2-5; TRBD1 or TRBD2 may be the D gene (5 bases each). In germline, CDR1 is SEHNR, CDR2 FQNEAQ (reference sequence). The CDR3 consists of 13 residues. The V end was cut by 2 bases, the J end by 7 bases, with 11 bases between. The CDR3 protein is CASSLILRGTQYF. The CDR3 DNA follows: TGTGCCAGCAGCTTAATTCTGAGGGGGACCCAGTACTTC.

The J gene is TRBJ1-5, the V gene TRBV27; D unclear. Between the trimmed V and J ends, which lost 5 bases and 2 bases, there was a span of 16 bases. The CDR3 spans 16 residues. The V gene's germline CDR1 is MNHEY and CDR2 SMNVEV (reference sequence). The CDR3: CASSPQPGWGNQPQHF. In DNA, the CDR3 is TGTGCCAGCAGTCCACAACCGGGATGGGGCAATCAGCCCCAGCATTTT.

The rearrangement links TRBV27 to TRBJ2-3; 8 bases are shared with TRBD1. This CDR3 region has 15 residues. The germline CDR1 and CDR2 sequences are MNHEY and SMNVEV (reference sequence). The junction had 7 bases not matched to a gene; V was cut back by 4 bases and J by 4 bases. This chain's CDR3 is CASSSNRGFPDTQYF. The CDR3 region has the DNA TGTGCCAGCAGTTCTAACAGGGGGTTTCCAGATACGCAGTATTTT.

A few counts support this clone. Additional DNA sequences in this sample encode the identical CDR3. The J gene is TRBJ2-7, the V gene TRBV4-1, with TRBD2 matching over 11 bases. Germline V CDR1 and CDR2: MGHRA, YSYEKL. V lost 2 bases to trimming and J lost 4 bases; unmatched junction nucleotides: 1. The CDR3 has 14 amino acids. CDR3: CASSQTSGSYEQYF. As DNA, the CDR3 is TGCGCCAGCAGCCAAACTAGCGGGAGTTACGAGCAGTACTTC.

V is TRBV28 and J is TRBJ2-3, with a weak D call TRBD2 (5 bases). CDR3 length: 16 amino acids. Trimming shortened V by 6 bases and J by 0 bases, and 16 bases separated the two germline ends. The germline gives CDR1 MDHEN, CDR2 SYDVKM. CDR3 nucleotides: TGTGCCAGCAGCGAGGGCGATGTGGGGAGCACAGATACGCAGTATTTT. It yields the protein CASSEGDVGSTDTQYF.

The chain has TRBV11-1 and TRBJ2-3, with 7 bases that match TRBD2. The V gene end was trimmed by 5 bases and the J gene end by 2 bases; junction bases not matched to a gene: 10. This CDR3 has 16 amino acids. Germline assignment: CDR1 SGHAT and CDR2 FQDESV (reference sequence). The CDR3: CASSLPGREVTDTQYF. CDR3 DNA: TGTGCCAGCAGCCTCCCCGGCCGGGAGGTCACAGATACGCAGTATTTT.

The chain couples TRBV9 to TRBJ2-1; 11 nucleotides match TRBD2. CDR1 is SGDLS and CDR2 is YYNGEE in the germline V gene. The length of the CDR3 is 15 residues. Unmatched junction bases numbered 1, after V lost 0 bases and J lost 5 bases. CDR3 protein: CASSVGSGRDNEQFF. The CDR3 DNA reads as TGTGCCAGCAGCGTAGGTAGCGGGAGGGACAATGAGCAGTTCTTC.

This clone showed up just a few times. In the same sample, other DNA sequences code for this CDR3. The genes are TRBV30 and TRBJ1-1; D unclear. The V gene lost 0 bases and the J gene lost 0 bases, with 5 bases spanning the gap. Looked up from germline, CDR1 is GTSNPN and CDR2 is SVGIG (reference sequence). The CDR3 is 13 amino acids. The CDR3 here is CAWSVTVNTEAFF. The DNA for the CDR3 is TGTGCCTGGAGTGTAACCGTGAACACTGAAGCTTTCTTT.